The entry below describes one T cell receptor beta chain. This specimen comes from a study of blood T cells in healthy people across ages. Sample-barcoded 5' priming and a J-beta primer mix drove a second PCR of about 6 to 11 cycles. In TCRdb, the 5' RACE reads were re-called with MiXCR into one record per CDR3 protein. The table has about 580,000 distinct CDR3 sequences, around 48% seen once. The germline gives CDR1 MNHNS, CDR2 SASEGT. V was pared by 4 bases and J by 2 bases, with 4 bases of the junction left unmatched. The CDR3 sequence is 15 residues long. The sequence came from an elderly man in good health. J is TRBJ2-1 and V is TRBV6-1; 8 nucleotides line up with TRBD2. Material: blood. The CDR3 DNA is TGTGCCAGCAGTGGGCTAGCGGGTACCTACAATGAGCAGTTCTTC. Protein sequence: CASSGLAGTYNEQFF.